Shown below are 32 T cell receptor beta chains from a single sample sequenced in a study of CD8+ T cells in alopecia areata. As the sequencing template, cDNA was produced by extracting RNA and reverse transcribing it. Sequenced by immunoSEQ multiplex PCR; TCRdb stores in-frame clones only, minus some. The repertoire holds over 50,000 clones, with roughly 44% as singletons. Sequenced material: CD8+ T cells sorted from blood, taken at week 0. The receptors originated from a human donor with alopecia areata.

This chain joins TRBV4-1 and TRBJ2-3; 9 positions agree with TRBD2. The CDR3 extends over 15 amino acids. The ends lost 1 base at V and 6 bases at J; junction bases unmatched: 5. Germline lookup yields CDR1 MGHRA and CDR2 YSYEKL. The CDR3: CASSQVAGEVDTQYF. DNA for the CDR3: TGCGCCAGCAGCCAAGTAGCGGGAGAGGTTGATACGCAGTATTTT.

The rearrangement links TRBV30 to TRBJ2-1, with unresolved D. V was cut by 5 bases and J by 4 bases, with 12 bases left in between. This CDR3 has 13 amino acids. Germline values: CDR1 GTSNPN, CDR2 SVGIG (reference sequence). CDR3 in amino acids: CAWLPGFYNEQFF. CDR3 coding DNA: TGTGCCTGGCTCCCAGGCTTTTACAATGAGCAGTTCTTC. Drawing the rest from reference TRBV30 and TRBJ2-1, the complete variable domain is SQTIHQWPATLVQPVGSPLSLECTVEGTSNPNLYWYRQAAGRGLQLLFYSVGIGQISSEVPQNLSASRPQDRQFILSSKKLLLSDSGFYLCAWLPGFYNEQFFGPGTRLTVL.

There are a few counts of this clone. The genes are TRBV4-1 and TRBJ2-1; D gene uncertain. Trimming shortened V by 1 base and J by 5 bases, and 9 bases separated the two germline ends. This CDR3 region has 14 residues. CDR1 and CDR2 (germline): MGHRA, YSYEKL. The CDR3 nucleotides read TGCGCCAGCAGCCAAGTGGGCACCCACAATGAGCAGTTCTTC. Translation gives CASSQVGTHNEQFF.

This chain links TRBV7-8 with TRBJ2-7, with D tentatively TRBD2 (6 bases). The V gene's germline CDR1 is SGHVS and CDR2 FQNEAQ. Trimming removed 2 bases at V and 3 bases at J, with 14 bases between. The CDR3 consists of 15 residues. CDR3 sequence (DNA): TGTGCCAGCAGCTTAAGGCAGGGAGGAGACTACGAGCAGTACTTC. Protein: CASSLRQGGDYEQYF.

The CDR3 DNA is TGTGCCAGCAGCGTAGTGACAGTCACAGATACGCAGTATTTT. It codes for CASSVVTVTDTQYF. J is TRBJ2-3 and V is TRBV9, with D possibly matching TRBD1 (5 bases). Germline assignment: CDR1 SGDLS and CDR2 YYNGEE. The germline V and J ends were trimmed by 0 bases and 2 bases, with 7 bases remaining between them. The CDR3 covers 14 residues.

This chain joins TRBV29-1 and TRBJ2-1, with TRBD2 as a possible D gene (5 bases). CDR1 is SQVTM, CDR2 ANQGSEA, per germline. Deletions cut 5 bases from V and 0 bases from J, with 8 bases between. The CDR3 covers 13 residues. In DNA, the CDR3 is TGCAGCGTTCCTGGGAGCTCCTACAATGAGCAGTTCTTC. Amino acid sequence: CSVPGSSYNEQFF.

V is TRBV2 and J is TRBJ2-7, with a tentative D call TRBD1 (5 bases). Germline values: CDR1 SNHLY, CDR2 FYNNEI. Trimming left V 5 bases short and J 6 bases short, with 8 bases between. The CDR3 extends over 11 amino acids. The CDR3 region is CASSPGREQYF. DNA for the CDR3: TGTGCCAGCAGTCCAGGGCGCGAGCAGTACTTC.

CDR3: CATRSTGELFF. CDR3 DNA: TGTGCCACCCGGAGCACCGGGGAGCTGTTTTTT. The chain carries TRBV27 and TRBJ2-2; D uncertain. The germline V gene has CDR1 MNHEY and CDR2 SMNVEV (reference sequence). The ends were cut back, 10 bases at V and 4 bases at J, with 7 bases in the middle. This CDR3 spans 11 amino acids.

The chain is built from TRBV27 and TRBJ2-3; a possible D gene is TRBD2 (7 bases). This CDR3 is built from 16 residues. The germline V gene has CDR1 MNHEY and CDR2 SMNVEV (reference sequence). The V and J ends lost 1 base and 3 bases respectively, with 14 bases between them. The CDR3 nucleotides read TGTGCCAGCAGTTTATGGGGGGGCGGGACGACAGATACGCAGTATTTT. Protein sequence: CASSLWGGGTTDTQYF.

This clone was counted a few times. The chain couples TRBV6-5 to TRBJ2-5; 8 bases are a match to TRBD1. Germline CDR1 MNHEY, CDR2 SVGAGI. This CDR3 has 14 amino acids. Trimming cost V 6 bases and J 5 bases; bases outside gene matches: 8. CDR3 in amino acids: CASSSTGVRETQYF. The CDR3 coding sequence is TGTGCCAGCAGCTCGACAGGGGTTAGGGAGACCCAGTACTTC.

Only a few counts were recorded for this clone. This chain joins TRBV5-1 and TRBJ2-2, with a weak D call TRBD2 (5 bases). Trimming stripped 5 bases from V and 7 bases from J, with 9 bases between. Germline CDR1 is SGHRS and CDR2 is YFSETQ. The CDR3 covers 12 residues. CDR3 sequence reads: CASRKGVGELFF. The CDR3 DNA sequence: TGCGCCAGCAGGAAGGGAGTCGGGGAGCTGTTTTTT.

Concerning this clone itself: Distinct nucleotide sequences in the sample also encode this CDR3. The chain recombines TRBV6-5 with TRBJ2-7; no reliable D call. Trimming left V 2 bases short and J 0 bases short, with 5 bases between. CDR1 and CDR2 (germline): MNHEY, SVGAGI. The CDR3 runs to 13 residues. Here the CDR3 reads CASSYRSSYEQYF. The CDR3 DNA follows: TGTGCCAGCAGTTACCGAAGCTCCTACGAGCAGTACTTC.

This chain connects TRBV7-2 to TRBJ2-7, with 10 bases identical to TRBD1. The trim removed 6 bases at V and 3 bases at J, leaving 8 bases unmatched. CDR3 length: 15 amino acids. Germline V CDR1 and CDR2: SGHTA, FQGNSA. CDR3 sequence reads: CASRPGTGAFYEQYF. In DNA, the CDR3 is TGTGCCAGCAGGCCTGGGACAGGGGCCTTCTACGAGCAGTACTTC. The complete variable domain, with remaining parts taken from reference TRBV7-2 and TRBJ2-7, reads GAGVSQSPSNKVTEKGKDVELRCDPISGHTALYWYRQSLGQGLEFLIYFQGNSAPDKSGLPSDRFSAERTGGSVSTLTIQRTQQEDSAVYLCASRPGTGAFYEQYFGPGTRLTVT.

The gene calls are TRBV29-1 and TRBJ2-1; D possibly matches TRBD1 or TRBD2 (5 bases each). There are 14 residues in the CDR3. V was trimmed by 4 bases and J by 0 bases, leaving 10 bases between them. Germline-derived CDR1 and CDR2 are SQVTM and ANQGSEA. CDR3 sequence: CSVVGTSSYNEQFF. DNA for the CDR3: TGCAGCGTTGTGGGGACCAGCTCCTACAATGAGCAGTTCTTC.

This clone showed up just a few times. The CDR3 reads CASSRRPGELFF. In DNA, the CDR3 is TGTGCCAGCAGCCGGAGGCCGGGGGAGCTGTTTTTT. V gene TRBV7-2 combines with J gene TRBJ2-2, with D possibly TRBD2 on 5 matching bases. V lost 5 bases and J 8 bases, leaving 9 bases between the germline ends. This CDR3 region has 12 residues. Germline CDR1 reads SGHTA; CDR2 reads FQGNSA.

V is TRBV29-1 and J is TRBJ2-1; D is ambiguous. Trimming removed 4 bases from V and 14 bases from J, with 15 bases in between. This CDR3 contains 11 residues. Germline V CDR1 and CDR2: SQVTM, ANQGSEA. CDR3 nucleotides: TGCAGCGTTGGGCAGGATCGTCTAAAGTTCTTC. Translating gives CSVGQDRLKFF.

The V gene is TRBV7-9, the J gene TRBJ2-3, with D maybe TRBD2 (6 bases). Deletions cut 6 bases from V and 6 bases from J, with 22 bases between. There are 16 residues in the CDR3. Germline assignment: CDR1 SEHNR and CDR2 FQNEAQ (reference sequence). The CDR3 spells CASRKGPSVSSDTQYF. The CDR3 bases are TGTGCCAGCAGAAAAGGTCCTAGCGTCTCGTCCGATACGCAGTATTTT.

V usage is TRBV29-1 and J usage is TRBJ2-2; 9 nucleotides line up with TRBD2. Losses at the gene ends were 5 bases for V and 3 bases for J; bases not matched to a gene: 16. This CDR3 is 18 amino acids long. Germline assignment: CDR1 SQVTM and CDR2 ANQGSEA. The CDR3 is CSVRLGAGGPVDTGELFF. CDR3 DNA: TGCAGCGTTCGACTAGGGGCGGGAGGGCCCGTTGACACCGGGGAGCTGTTTTTT.

This clone turned up a few times. The chain links TRBV29-1 to TRBJ2-2, with 7 nucleotides matching TRBD2. CDR3 length: 16 residues. The junction had 11 bases not matched to a gene; V was cut back by 5 bases and J by 2 bases. The germline V gene has CDR1 SQVTM and CDR2 ANQGSEA. Here the CDR3 reads CSVLAERLSNTGELFF. The DNA for the CDR3 is TGCAGCGTTCTAGCGGAACGCCTTTCTAACACCGGGGAGCTGTTTTTT.

This clone has a handful of counts. The genes are TRBV7-9 and TRBJ1-1; 9 nucleotides align to TRBD1. J lost 3 bases, V lost 4 bases, and 12 bases had no gene match. The CDR3 totals 17 residues. Germline CDR1 is SEHNR and CDR2 is FQNEAQ (reference sequence). CDR3 bases: TGTGCCAGCAGCTCTACCGGGACAGGGCCAATTCACACTGAAGCTTTCTTT. It specifies CASSSTGTGPIHTEAFF.

The rearrangement joins TRBV29-1 to TRBJ2-3; 7 bases align to TRBD2. Germline trimming cut 6 bases from V and 3 bases from J; bases unmatched to any gene: 9. CDR1 and CDR2 (germline): SQVTM, ANQGSEA. The CDR3 length is 14 residues. The CDR3 sequence: CSVAGWGVTDTQYF. DNA of the CDR3: TGCAGCGTAGCGGGGTGGGGAGTGACAGATACGCAGTATTTT.

The V gene is TRBV7-9, the J gene TRBJ2-5; D perhaps matches TRBD1 (6 bases). Germline assignment: CDR1 SEHNR and CDR2 FQNEAQ (reference sequence). V was trimmed by 5 bases and J by 5 bases, leaving 15 bases between them. The CDR3 runs 14 residues. The DNA for the CDR3 is TGTGCCAGCAGCCCGACAGGAACGGGCGAGACCCAGTACTTC. Protein: CASSPTGTGETQYF.

V gene TRBV9 combines with J gene TRBJ2-1; TRBD2 matches 9 bases. This CDR3 region has 17 residues. The J segment lost 3 bases and the V segment lost 0 bases, leaving 7 bases of the junction unmatched. CDR1 is SGDLS, CDR2 YYNGEE, per germline. The CDR3, as DNA: TGTGCCAGCAGCGTAGATACTAGCGGGCGGAACTACAATGAGCAGTTCTTC. Protein: CASSVDTSGRNYNEQFF.

This clone was seen more than once but under ten times. The V gene is TRBV25-1, the J gene TRBJ1-1; D is uncertain. This CDR3 contains 11 residues. Germline V gene lookup returns CDR1 MGHDK and CDR2 SYGVNS. Trimming stripped 5 bases from V and 2 bases from J, with 3 bases between. DNA of the CDR3: TGTGCCAGCAGTATAAACACTGAAGCTTTCTTT. Translating gives CASSINTEAFF.

The chain carries TRBV28 and TRBJ2-6, with a tentative D call TRBD2 (6 bases). CDR1 MDHEN and CDR2 SYDVKM come from the germline V gene. V was pared by 5 bases and J by 0 bases, with 11 bases between. The CDR3 loop spans 16 amino acids. The CDR3 loop is CASSTWRDSGANVLTF. DNA of the CDR3: TGTGCCAGCAGTACCTGGAGGGACTCTGGGGCCAACGTCCTGACTTTC.

This clone was observed a few times. CDR3 in amino acids: CASSLSLVGWTQYF. Here the CDR3 DNA reads TGTGCCAGCAGCCTCTCACTAGTCGGTTGGACCCAGTACTTC. The rearrangement joins TRBV11-2 to TRBJ2-5; tentative D call: TRBD2 (5 bases). With 5 bases removed from V and 7 bases from J, the gap between germline ends came to 17 bases. Germline values: CDR1 SGHAT, CDR2 FQNNGV. This CDR3 spans 14 amino acids.

This clone was seen ten or more times. J is TRBJ1-1 and V is TRBV30, with D possibly TRBD1 on 5 matching bases. This CDR3 is built from 14 residues. V gave up 0 bases and J gave up 4 bases, with 12 bases separating them. CDR1 is GTSNPN, CDR2 SVGIG, per germline (reference sequence). CDR3 region: CAWSVRGGGTEAFF. The CDR3 DNA follows: TGTGCCTGGAGTGTAAGGGGTGGGGGCACTGAAGCTTTCTTT. The full variable domain, completed using reference TRBV30 and TRBJ1-1, is SQTIHQWPATLVQPVGSPLSLECTVEGTSNPNLYWYRQAAGRGLQLLFYSVGIGQISSEVPQNLSASRPQDRQFILSSKKLLLSDSGFYLCAWSVRGGGTEAFFGQGTRLTVV.

Judged by abundance, this clone is medium-sized. Different DNA sequences within this sample yield the same CDR3. The rearrangement joins TRBV9 to TRBJ1-5, with TRBD1 as a possible D gene (6 bases). V lost 3 bases to trimming and J lost 1 base, with 8 bases between them. The germline CDR1 and CDR2 sequences are SGDLS and YYNGEE. CDR3 size: 14 residues. The CDR3 coding sequence is TGTGCCAGCAGCGGGGGGGGCAGCAATCAGCCCCAGCATTTT. It is translated as CASSGGGSNQPQHF. Combining the CDR3 with reference TRBV9 and TRBJ1-5 gives the whole variable domain DSGVTQTPKHLITATGQRVTLRCSPRSGDLSVYWYQQSLDQGLQFLIQYYNGEERAKGNILERFSAQQFPDLHSELNLSSLELGDSALYFCASSGGGSNQPQHFGDGTRLSIL.

The gene calls are TRBV13 and TRBJ2-7; D is possibly TRBD2 (6 bases). Per the germline V gene, CDR1 is PRHDT and CDR2 is FYEKMQ (reference sequence). The CDR3 is 15 amino acids. V was clipped by 6 bases and J by 0 bases, with 15 bases between them. CDR3 in amino acids: CASSSPARGSYEQYF. The CDR3 DNA reads as TGTGCCAGCAGTTCCCCTGCGCGGGGCTCCTACGAGCAGTACTTC.

The chain uses TRBV29-1 and TRBJ2-3, with 10 bases aligning to TRBD1. The CDR3 covers 17 residues. Germline CDR1 and CDR2: SQVTM and ANQGSEA. V lost 3 bases and J lost 4; bases outside the gene matches: 13. The CDR3 DNA follows: TGCAGCGTTGATCACGGTGAGACAGGGGGCGCATCAGATACGCAGTATTTT. It yields the protein CSVDHGETGGASDTQYF.

This clone showed up just a few times. The chain combines TRBV15 with TRBJ1-1; a possible D gene is TRBD1 (6 bases). V was shortened by 1 base and J by 0 bases, with 12 bases between the two germline ends. The CDR3 loop spans 16 amino acids. The germline gives CDR1 LNHNV, CDR2 YYDKDF (reference sequence). The DNA for the CDR3 is TGTGCCACCAGCAGAGGTACCCAGGGGCTGAACACTGAAGCTTTCTTT. Translation gives CATSRGTQGLNTEAFF.

This clone was seen more than once but under ten times. The chain has TRBV29-1 and TRBJ2-7, with 8 bases that match TRBD1. The CDR3 has 13 residues. V lost 5 bases to trimming and J lost 4 bases; unmatched junction nucleotides: 7. Germline V gene sequence: CDR1 SQVTM, CDR2 ANQGSEA. This chain's CDR3 is CSVSGQGWYEQYF. CDR3 coding DNA: TGCAGCGTTTCCGGACAGGGTTGGTACGAGCAGTACTTC.